The TCR beta chain under discussion was sequenced for a study of T cell responses to AZD1222 COVID-19 vaccine (TCRdb year 2021). The study in broad terms: TCR sequencing was performed for roughly 250 trial participants, of whom roughly 200 were given two doses of AZD1222 and approximately 26 were given two doses of MenACWY control vaccine. Trial participants were enrolled into age subgroups of 18-55, 56-69 and 70-plus years, which contained 148, 28 and 57 TCR-sequenced participants, respectively. What the research found in general, with its limitations: Because no day 14 peak-response samples were available, repertoires were characterized only after the peak T cell response. The 56-69-year group was small, and its depth increase did not reach significance, likely because of low power. Participants were mostly white British, with more females than males. The authors suggested clonal diversity may have been underestimated. Conclusions about previously exposed vaccinees are limited, since just 5 or 6 AZD1222 recipients were seropositive for SARS-CoV-2 at baseline. Reportedly, almost half of the unique spike-specific TCRs recognized epitopes lying outside the regions that are mutated in the B.1.351 and B.1.1.7 variants. Spike-specific TCR breadth and depth rose significantly after two AZD1222 doses compared with day 0 and with MenACWY recipients. Vaccine-associated CD4 TCRs spanned the whole spike protein, with dominant responses in regions 160-218 and 743-854.

Worth noting for this clone: The specificity of this receptor is unknown. No much larger clonotype is one base removed from it; base qualities were not supplied.

The germline V gene provides CDR1 LGHNA and CDR2 YSLEER. The cysteine opens and the phenylalanine closes a CDR3 of 19 amino acids. The only DNA kept is the CDR3, 57 bases in frame from the first base. V trim: 4 bases; J trim: 4 bases; unmatched bases: 10. The time point label for this specimen denotes: baseline before first vaccination. The treatment or condition label for this specimen denotes: meningococcal conjugate vaccine given as trial control. The vaccinee samples were drawn from two UK trials, COV001 and COV002, one of which was a single-blind randomized controlled phase 2/3 trial testing AZD1222 (ChAdOx1 nCoV-19) in healthy adults. Trial participant PBMC samples were collected at day 0 and day 28 after the second dose for TCRbeta chain sequencing. The CDR3 regions of human TCRbeta chains were analyzed by immunosequencing. Per the source publication's procedure: Repertoire TCRs were checked for matches against a reference library of SARS-CoV-2-specific TCRs that had been generated using the MIRA antigen-specificity platform. Breadth was defined as the fraction of unique TCRs that were SARS-CoV-2-associated. Depth was defined as the fraction of total T cells that were SARS-CoV-2-associated. Using the MIRA data, each spike-specific TCR was assigned both to the spike region to which the TCR was reactive and to a CD4 or CD8 class. Log10-transformed breadth and depth values were compared by one-way ANOVA with Sidak's multiple comparisons tests. The table was pulled from immuneACCESS by TCRdb, which kept in-frame rearrangements only. Such tables lose some clones; where checked, under half of the loss comes from unresolved V genes, and the rest has no known cause. V, J and clone size derive from that table, while D and trimming were established from the DNA sequence. This sample gives about 110,000 clones in total; approximately 85% of them show up just once. Over 10% of the sample belongs to the ten largest clones.

The clonotype was recovered from an adult in good health. Material: peripheral blood, obtained on day 0 of MenACWY control vaccination. The chain was built from TRBV4-3 and TRBJ2-2; 15 of the junction bases match TRBD2. The sequenced DNA: TGCGCCAGCAGCCCGCGGACTAGCGGGAGGGTTTATAGCACCGGGGAGCTGTTTTTT. Its protein is CASSPRTSGRVYSTGELFF.